This entry is about one T cell receptor (beta chain). Antigen: not known. This entry comes from a study of cytomegalovirus exposure and HLA in healthy donors. Germline assignment: CDR1 SGHDT and CDR2 YYEEEE. This CDR3 has 19 amino acids. V shed 3 bases, J shed 5 bases, and the junction held 19 bases outside the gene matches. Use of 60 Vbeta and 13 Jbeta primers characterized the PCR. Here immunoSEQ multiplex PCR was the method, and the copy in TCRdb shows in-frame clones only, minus some. Seen here are some 120,000 clones, over 9.5% observed once, and the top ten hold just over 4.5%. Study results and limitations: The Asian-associated ancestry cluster reportedly had fewer N-insertions than the roughly 670-donor mean in a later analysis. V segments that were indistinguishable, TRBV6-2 and TRBV6-3 among them, were omitted from analysis.

V is TRBV5-6 and J is TRBJ2-2; 7 bases map to TRBD2. The receptor was isolated from a young woman in good health and CMV-seropositive. The sample taken for sequencing was PBMCs. The CDR3 bases are TGTGCCAGCAGCTGGGGGGGTGGAATCCAGTGGATCGGGACCGGGGAGCTGTTTTTT. It translates to CASSWGGGIQWIGTGELFF. The entire variable domain, with the rest obtained from reference TRBV5-6 and TRBJ2-2, is as follows: DAGVTQSPTHLIKTRGQQVTLRCSPKSGHDTVSWYQQALGQGPQFIFQYYEEEERQRGNFPDRFSGHQFPNYSSELNVNALLLGDSALYLCASSWGGGIQWIGTGELFFGEGSRLTVL.